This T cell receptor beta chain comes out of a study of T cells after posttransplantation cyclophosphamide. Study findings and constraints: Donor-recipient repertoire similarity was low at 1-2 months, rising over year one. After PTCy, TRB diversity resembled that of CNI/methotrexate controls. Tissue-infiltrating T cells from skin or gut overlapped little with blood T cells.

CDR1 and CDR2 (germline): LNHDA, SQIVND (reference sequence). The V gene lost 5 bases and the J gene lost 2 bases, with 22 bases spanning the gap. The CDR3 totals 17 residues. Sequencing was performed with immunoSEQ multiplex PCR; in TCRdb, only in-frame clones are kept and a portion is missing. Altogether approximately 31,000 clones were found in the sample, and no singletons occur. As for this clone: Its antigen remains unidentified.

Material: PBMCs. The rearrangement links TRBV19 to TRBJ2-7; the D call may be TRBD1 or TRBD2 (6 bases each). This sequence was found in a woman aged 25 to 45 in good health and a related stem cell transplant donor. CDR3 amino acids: CASSVRGRTLSTYEQYF. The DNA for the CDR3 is TGTGCCAGTAGTGTTAGGGGGAGGACCCTCAGCACCTACGAGCAGTACTTC.